This TCR beta chain originates from a study of T-cell reconstitution after alpha-beta-depleted transplantation in children. This clonotype was picked up many times. Its antigen is as yet unknown. The V gene lost 0 bases and the J gene lost 2 bases, with 11 bases spanning the gap. Looked up from germline, CDR1 is SQVTM and CDR2 is ANQGSEA. The CDR3 covers 15 residues. Unique molecular identifiers were used to barcode this TCRbeta library. Via MiXCR, TCRdb re-called the PCR reads, giving one row per CDR3 protein. Here the sample spans about 300,000 distinct CDR3 sequences, over 9% being singletons. Study-wide results and caveats: It was reported that alpha-beta T cells came from several hundred expanded graft clones (about two months after transplant). At one year after transplant, newly produced T cells mostly accounted for T-cell counts and diversity. Where some patients showed high TCRbeta diversity at day 60, it came from recipient T cells and thymic progenitors that had survived.

The material was PBMCs, obtained before TCRalphabeta/CD19-depleted stem cell transplant. The chain has TRBV29-1 and TRBJ1-3; tentative D call: TRBD1 (6 bases). This TCR came from a boy younger than two with acute myeloid leukemia, due to receive a stem cell transplant. CDR3 protein: CSVEDLEGAGNTIYF. CDR3 coding DNA: TGCAGCGTTGAAGATCTGGAGGGGGCTGGAAACACCATATATTTT.